This T cell receptor beta chain comes out of a study of cytomegalovirus exposure and HLA in healthy donors. The study, taken as a whole, reports: The authors judged a highly shared variant cluster likely a sequencing artifact.

CDR3 size: 12 residues. Trimming pared 4 bases from V and 11 bases from J, leaving 15 bases between. Germline CDR1 and CDR2: SGHDT and YYEEEE. Vbeta (60) and Jbeta (13) primers were used in the PCR. Clones were sequenced by immunoSEQ multiplex PCR, and TCRdb holds only the in-frame ones, with some missing. This table has 120,000 or so clones, around 76% appearing once. Points on this clone: The antigen is undetermined.

The chain joins TRBV5-6 to TRBJ1-1; D is undetermined. The sequence derives from a man between 60 and 75 years old in good health and CMV-seropositive. Sample: PBMCs. The CDR3 here is CASSQGLSGAFF. CDR3 DNA sequence: TGTGCCAGCAGCCAAGGCCTTTCGGGGGCTTTCTTT. Full variable domain (rest looked up from reference TRBV5-6 and TRBJ1-1): DAGVTQSPTHLIKTRGQQVTLRCSPKSGHDTVSWYQQALGQGPQFIFQYYEEEERQRGNFPDRFSGHQFPNYSSELNVNALLLGDSALYLCASSQGLSGAFFGQGTRLTVV.